Following are 28 T cell receptor beta chains from one sample sequenced in a study of T cell responses to AZD1222 COVID-19 vaccine. Generated by immunoSEQ multiplex PCR, the TCRdb table keeps only in-frame clones and is missing some. Of approximately 110,000 clones listed, roughly nine tenths are singletons. Sample: peripheral blood, taken on day 0 of AZD1222 vaccination. These receptors were collected from an adult in good health.

The chain joins TRBV6-6 to TRBJ2-5; 9 nucleotides match TRBD1. Germline V CDR1 and CDR2: MNHNY, SVGAGI (reference sequence). This CDR3 has 14 amino acids. Trimming removed 5 bases from V and 5 bases from J; junction bases left unmatched: 6. CDR3 sequence (DNA): TGTGCCAGCAGTACGAAGACAGGGGGGGAGACCCAGTACTTC. Its translation is CASSTKTGGETQYF.

This rearrangement joins TRBV12-3 or TRBV12-4 to TRBJ2-1; D could derive from TRBD1 or TRBD2 (5 bases each). The V and J ends lost 6 bases and 9 bases respectively, with 15 bases between them. The CDR3 covers 13 residues. Here the CDR3 reads CASRGGGPGEQFF. The CDR3 bases are TGTGCCAGCAGGGGTGGGGGTCCGGGTGAGCAGTTCTTC.

This rearrangement joins TRBV18 to TRBJ1-2, with a weak D call TRBD1 (6 bases). This CDR3 is built from 14 residues. V was clipped by 8 bases and J by 8 bases, with 21 bases between them. CDR1 KGHSH and CDR2 LQKENI come from the germline V gene. As DNA, the CDR3 is TGTGCCAGCACACACCAGGGGAATTTAAGAGGCTACACCTTC. Encoded protein: CASTHQGNLRGYTF.

The chain couples TRBV12-5 to TRBJ1-4; D ambiguous. The germline V gene encodes CDR1 LGHNT and CDR2 FRNRAP. The CDR3 runs 13 residues. V lost 5 bases and J 5 bases, leaving 9 bases between the germline ends. The CDR3 loop reads CASGPRGNEKLFF. The CDR3 DNA follows: TGTGCTAGTGGTCCGCGAGGGAATGAAAAACTGTTTTTT.

This chain links TRBV21-1 with TRBJ2-3; TRBD2 is the table's D call, not checked against the DNA. TRBV21-1 is recorded as a pseudogene. The length of the CDR3 is 18 residues. The DNA of the CDR3 is TGTGCCAGCAGCAAAGCCCGATCAACTAGCGGGAGCACAGATACGCAGTATTTT. It yields the protein CASSKARSTSGSTDTQYF.

The chain uses TRBV11-2 and TRBJ2-1, with D possibly TRBD2 on 5 matching bases. In germline, CDR1 is SGHAT, CDR2 FQNNGV. CDR3 length: 15 residues. The ends were cut back, 5 bases at V and 9 bases at J, with 20 bases in the middle. The CDR3 region has the DNA TGTGCCAGCAGCCGAGACGGAGGTGGAGCCAGTGAGCAGTTCTTC. This gives the protein CASSRDGGGASEQFF.

The chain has TRBV4-1 and TRBJ1-4; possible D gene TRBD1, 6 bases. The CDR3 runs 17 residues. The germline V and J ends were trimmed by 0 bases and 2 bases, with 13 bases remaining between them. Germline V lookup: CDR1 MGHRA, CDR2 YSYEKL. The DNA for the CDR3 is TGCGCCAGCAGCCAAGATCAAGGGGGGGGGACTAATGAAAAACTGTTTTTT. Residues: CASSQDQGGGTNEKLFF.

The chain links TRBV19 to TRBJ2-5; D is unresolved. CDR3 length equals 14 residues. CDR1 and CDR2 (germline): LNHDA, SQIVND (reference sequence). Trimming pared 3 bases from V and 0 bases from J, leaving 8 bases between. This CDR3 reads CASSISGYQETQYF. DNA of the CDR3: TGTGCCAGTAGTATCTCCGGGTACCAAGAGACCCAGTACTTC.

The chain employs TRBV29-1 and TRBJ2-6, with D perhaps TRBD1 (5 bases). CDR3 length: 14 residues. V lost 7 bases and J 0 bases, leaving 10 bases between the germline ends. The germline V gene encodes CDR1 SQVTM and CDR2 ANQGSEA. CDR3 in amino acids: CSEPGFSGANVLTF. The CDR3 DNA is TGCAGCGAGCCAGGGTTCTCTGGGGCCAACGTCCTGACTTTC.

V and J are TRBV10-1 and TRBJ2-3, with D tentatively TRBD1 (6 bases). The CDR3 is 14 amino acids. V was pared by 6 bases and J by 6 bases, with 16 bases between. The V gene's germline CDR1 is WNHNN and CDR2 SYGVQD (reference sequence). In DNA form, the CDR3 reads TGCGCCAGCAGACGGGACACCCAGGCGGATACGCAGTATTTT. It codes for CASRRDTQADTQYF.

This clone was detected only a few times. V and J are TRBV7-9 and TRBJ2-2; D is perhaps TRBD1 (6 bases). V was clipped by 5 bases and J by 5 bases, with 18 bases between them. Germline V gene lookup returns CDR1 SEHNR and CDR2 FQNEAQ (reference sequence). The CDR3 covers 16 residues. CDR3 DNA: TGTGCCAGCAGCCCACCCATTCCGGGACAAACCGGGGAGCTGTTTTTT. This translates into CASSPPIPGQTGELFF.

V and J are TRBV29-1 and TRBJ2-7, with 9 bases that match TRBD2. The J segment lost 3 bases and the V segment lost 4 bases, leaving 4 bases of the junction unmatched. Germline-derived CDR1 and CDR2 are SQVTM and ANQGSEA. The CDR3 has 13 amino acids. The CDR3 bases are TGCAGCGTTGGTCTAGCGGGAAACTACGAGCAGTACTTC. It is translated as CSVGLAGNYEQYF.

Concerning this clone itself: The sample holds other DNA sequences that translate to the same CDR3. CDR3 in amino acids: CSVVVTEAFF. CDR3 bases: TGCAGCGTTGTAGTAACTGAAGCTTTCTTT. The chain employs TRBV29-1 and TRBJ1-1; the D is unclear. V lost 4 bases and J 5 bases, leaving 5 bases between the germline ends. In germline, CDR1 is SQVTM, CDR2 ANQGSEA. The CDR3 has 10 residues.

This clone was counted once. One end of the junction does not line up with germline, which may come from a read error. This sample includes further DNA sequences coding for the same CDR3. The chain uses TRBV2 and TRBJ2-1, with a weak D call TRBD2 (5 bases). CDR1 and CDR2 (germline): SNHLY, FYNNEI. This CDR3 has 13 residues. For the CDR3, the DNA is TGTGCCAGCGGCCAGGAGGTTTACAATGAGCAATTCTTC. It is translated as CASGQEVYNEQFF.

This clone was seen a few times. The chain links TRBV15 to TRBJ1-2; maybe TRBD1 (6 bases). This CDR3 comprises 14 residues. Trimming removed 0 bases from V and 4 bases from J, with 9 bases in between. CDR1 and CDR2 from the germline V gene are LNHNV and YYDKDF (reference sequence). For the CDR3, the DNA is TGTGCCACCAGCAGAGAGGCGGACAGCTATGGCTACACCTTC. Translated: CATSREADSYGYTF.

This rearrangement joins TRBV3-1 (or the pseudogene TRBV3-2) to TRBJ1-1; 7 bases map to TRBD1. CDR1 and CDR2 (germline): LGHDT, YNNKEL (reference sequence). Germline trimming cut 3 bases from V and 8 bases from J; bases unmatched to any gene: 0. This CDR3 has 11 residues. The CDR3 is CASSQTGEAFF. The CDR3 region has the DNA TGTGCCAGCAGCCAGACAGGGGAAGCTTTCTTT.

The chain couples TRBV7-6 to TRBJ2-5; 7 nucleotides align to TRBD1. This CDR3 has 13 residues. Germline V gene sequence: CDR1 SGHVS, CDR2 FNYEAQ. The J segment lost 5 bases and the V segment lost 5 bases, leaving 5 bases of the junction unmatched. In nucleotides, the CDR3 is TGTGCCAGCAGCCGAGACAGGGCCGAGACCCAGTACTTC. It yields the protein CASSRDRAETQYF.

The J gene is TRBJ1-4, the V gene TRBV4-3; D not certain. Trimming stripped 1 base from V and 2 bases from J, with 11 bases between. The CDR3 is 16 residues long. Per the germline V gene, CDR1 is LGHNA and CDR2 is YSLEER. This CDR3 reads CASSQGARPTNEKLFF. Written as DNA, the CDR3 is TGCGCCAGCAGCCAAGGGGCCAGGCCTACTAATGAAAAACTGTTTTTT.

The rearrangement joins TRBV5-1 to TRBJ2-7; the D gene is possibly TRBD2 (5 bases). In germline, CDR1 is SGHRS, CDR2 YFSETQ. Trimming cost V 0 bases and J 1 base, with 14 bases left between them. This CDR3 has 16 residues. CDR3 sequence: CASSLASGSPSYEQYF. The CDR3 DNA reads as TGCGCCAGCAGCTTGGCCTCGGGGTCCCCATCCTACGAGCAGTACTTC.

The chain recombines TRBV10-3 with TRBJ2-1, with 12 nucleotides matching TRBD2. The CDR3 loop spans 15 amino acids. Germline V CDR1 and CDR2: ENHRY, SYGVKD. The junction had 3 bases not matched to a gene; V was cut back by 3 bases and J by 6 bases. As DNA, the CDR3 is TGTGCCATCAGTGATGGGACTAGCGGGCTCAATGAGCAGTTCTTC. This encodes CAISDGTSGLNEQFF.

CDR3 coding DNA: TGCGCCAGCAGCTTGGGACAGCCTGGTGAGGGAAAACTGTTTTTT. Its protein is CASSLGQPGEGKLFF. V and J are TRBV5-1 and TRBJ1-4, with D maybe TRBD1 (5 bases). Germline V CDR1 and CDR2: SGHRS, YFSETQ. Trimming removed 0 bases at V and 10 bases at J, with 16 bases between. This CDR3 region has 15 residues.

The gene calls are TRBV27 and TRBJ1-6, with D hard to call. The CDR3 totals 14 residues. Germline assignment: CDR1 MNHEY and CDR2 SMNVEV (reference sequence). Trimming left V 2 bases short and J 9 bases short, with 11 bases between. CDR3 nucleotides: TGTGCCAGCAGTTTACTCGGGAGGACTTCACCCCTCCACTTT. Translated: CASSLLGRTSPLHF.

This rearrangement joins TRBV3-1 (or the pseudogene TRBV3-2) to TRBJ2-1; TRBD2 might be the D (5 bases). V was trimmed by 1 base and J by 2 bases, leaving 6 bases between them. CDR1 LGHDT and CDR2 YNNKEL come from the germline V gene (reference sequence). This CDR3 has 14 amino acids. DNA of the CDR3: TGTGCCAGCAGCCAAGCACTAGCCTACAATGAGCAGTTCTTC. Translation gives CASSQALAYNEQFF.

The gene calls are TRBV6-1 and TRBJ2-7; D gene unclear. V lost 3 bases and J lost 4, with 10 bases in between. Germline CDR1 reads MNHNS; CDR2 reads SASEGT. The CDR3 extends over 13 amino acids. The CDR3 spells CASSEVRLYEQYF. The CDR3 region has the DNA TGTGCCAGCAGTGAGGTTAGGCTTTACGAGCAGTACTTC.

The CDR3 spells CAWSVLGGTEAFF. CDR3 bases: TGTGCCTGGAGTGTACTGGGAGGCACTGAAGCTTTCTTT. The gene calls are TRBV30 and TRBJ1-1; D unresolved. CDR1 is GTSNPN and CDR2 is SVGIG in the germline V gene (reference sequence). The CDR3 covers 13 residues. Between the trimmed V and J ends, which lost 0 bases and 4 bases, there was a span of 9 bases.

The rearrangement joins TRBV5-1 to TRBJ2-6; 9 bases map to TRBD1. The CDR3 is 18 residues long. V was pared by 4 bases and J by 1 base, with 9 bases of the junction left unmatched. In germline, CDR1 is SGHRS, CDR2 YFSETQ. CDR3 loop: CASSMGQGALSGANVLTF. CDR3 DNA: TGCGCCAGCAGCATGGGACAGGGCGCCCTTTCTGGGGCCAACGTCCTGACTTTC. Supplemented by reference TRBV5-1 and TRBJ2-6, the full variable domain reads KAGVTQTPRYLIKTRGQQVTLSCSPISGHRSVSWYQQTPGQGLQFLFEYFSETQRNKGNFPGRFSGRQFSNSRSEMNVSTLELGDSALYLCASSMGQGALSGANVLTFGAGSRLTVL.

The chain links TRBV6-1 to TRBJ1-1; TRBD1 might be the D (6 bases). This CDR3 is 14 amino acids long. V was cut by 3 bases and J by 1 base, with 9 bases left in between. The germline V gene encodes CDR1 MNHNS and CDR2 SASEGT. The CDR3 here is CASSENRENTEAFF. In DNA, the CDR3 is TGTGCCAGCAGTGAGAACAGGGAGAACACTGAAGCTTTCTTT.

J is TRBJ2-7 and V is TRBV18; D remains unclear. Germline V CDR1 and CDR2: KGHSH, LQKENI. The germline V and J ends were trimmed by 5 bases and 0 bases, with 14 bases remaining between them. This CDR3 is built from 15 residues. CDR3: CASSARHISSYEQYF. CDR3 bases: TGTGCCAGCTCAGCTCGGCACATCAGCTCCTACGAGCAGTACTTC.